The next 5 T cell receptor beta chains were all read from a single sample in a study of beta chain features in type 1 diabetes. Antigens for these TCRs are unknown. Investigators reverse transcribed all isolated RNA, so they sequenced expressed TCRB transcripts. Using immunoSEQ multiplex PCR, the repertoire was profiled, and TCRdb retains in-frame clones only, with some absent. The repertoire has 300,000 or so clones, roughly 8.8% of them found once; the top ten carry 0.95% to 1.1%. Findings and caveats of the study: Shortening of TCRB CDR3s, moderate but significant, appeared in all four CD4+ subsets of Type 1 diabetes patients.

Sequenced input: central memory CD4+ T cells from blood. Source of these receptors: a young man with type 1 diabetes.

This clone has more than one count but fewer than ten. The chain employs TRBV5-6 and TRBJ2-5; a weak D match, TRBD1 (6 bases). CDR1 and CDR2 from the germline V gene are SGHDT and YYEEEE. The CDR3 spans 15 residues. Trimming pared 5 bases from V and 5 bases from J, leaving 19 bases between. CDR3 protein: CASRVFGQRMETQYF. The CDR3 DNA follows: TGTGCCAGCAGAGTGTTCGGACAGAGGATGGAGACCCAGTACTTC.

V usage is TRBV6-5 and J usage is TRBJ1-5; D is unresolved. Between the trimmed V and J ends, which lost 6 bases and 2 bases, there was a span of 14 bases. CDR1 MNHEY and CDR2 SVGAGI come from the germline V gene. This CDR3 is 15 amino acids long. DNA of the CDR3: TGTGCCAGCAGCACCTACAGCGTCGGCAATCAGCCCCAGCATTTT. Translation: CASSTYSVGNQPQHF.

The chain couples TRBV5-4 to TRBJ2-3; the D call may be TRBD1 or TRBD2 (5 bases each). Per the germline V gene, CDR1 is SGHNT and CDR2 is YYREEE (reference sequence). The CDR3 runs 14 residues. Trimming left V 0 bases short and J 3 bases short, with 8 bases between. CDR3 sequence reads: CASSLGGGTDTQYF. The DNA for the CDR3 is TGTGCCAGCAGCTTGGGGGGCGGGACAGATACGCAGTATTTT.

Regarding this clone: The identical CDR3 is also encoded by other nucleotide sequences in the sample. V and J are TRBV7-2 and TRBJ2-3; either TRBD1 or TRBD2 may supply D (5 bases each). This CDR3 spans 14 amino acids. V lost 1 base, J lost 2 bases, and 7 bases lay in between. The germline gives CDR1 SGHTA, CDR2 FQGNSA. Written as DNA, the CDR3 is TGTGCCAGCAGCTTAGGGGGGTTCACAGATACGCAGTATTTT. Protein sequence: CASSLGGFTDTQYF.

This clone was picked up a small number of times. The rearrangement uses TRBV9 and TRBJ1-1, with TRBD1 matching over 7 bases. The CDR3 consists of 16 residues. V shed 4 bases, J shed 1 base, and the junction held 10 bases outside the gene matches. Germline V gene lookup returns CDR1 SGDLS and CDR2 YYNGEE. The CDR3 sequence: CASSPRTGAGNTEAFF. Written as DNA, the CDR3 is TGTGCCAGCAGCCCTCGGACAGGCGCTGGGAACACTGAAGCTTTCTTT.